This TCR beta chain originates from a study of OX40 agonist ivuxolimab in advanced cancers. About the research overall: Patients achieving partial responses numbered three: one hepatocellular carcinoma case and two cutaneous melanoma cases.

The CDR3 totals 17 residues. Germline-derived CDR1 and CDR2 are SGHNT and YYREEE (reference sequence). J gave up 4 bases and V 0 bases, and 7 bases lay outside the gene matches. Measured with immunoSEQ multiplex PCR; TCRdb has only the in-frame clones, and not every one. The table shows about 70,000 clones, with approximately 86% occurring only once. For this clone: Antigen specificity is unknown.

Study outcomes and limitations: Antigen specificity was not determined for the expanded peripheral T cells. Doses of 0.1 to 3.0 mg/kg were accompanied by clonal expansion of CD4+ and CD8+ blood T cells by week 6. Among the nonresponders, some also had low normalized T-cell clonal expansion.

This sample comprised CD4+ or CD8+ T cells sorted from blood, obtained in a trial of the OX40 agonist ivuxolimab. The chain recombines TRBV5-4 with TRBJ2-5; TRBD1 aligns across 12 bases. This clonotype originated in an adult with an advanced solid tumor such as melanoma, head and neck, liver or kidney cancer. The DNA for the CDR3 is TGTGCCAGCAGCTTGGGGACCGGGACAGGGGGCAGAGAGACCCAGTACTTC. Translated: CASSLGTGTGGRETQYF.